Sequencing of this TCR beta chain was carried out in a study of T cells after posttransplantation cyclophosphamide. General study results and limits: Tissue-infiltrating T cells from skin or gut overlapped little with blood T cells. After PTCy, TRB diversity resembled that of CNI/methotrexate controls. Later post-transplant blood repertoires were often dominated by donor CD8+ memory clones.

In the case of this clone: Its antigen is currently unknown.

V shed 5 bases and J 5 bases; nucleotides not matched to a gene: 4. CDR1 is SGHTA and CDR2 is FQGNSA in the germline V gene. The CDR3 loop spans 13 amino acids. Here immunoSEQ multiplex PCR was the method, and the copy in TCRdb shows in-frame clones only, minus some. In the table there are 25,000 to 30,000 clones, about nine tenths of which are singletons. This sequence was found in a middle-aged man. The chain is built from TRBV7-2 and TRBJ1-1, with 8 positions matching TRBD1. The sequenced sample consisted of PBMCs. CDR3 region: CASSLRQGTEAFF. CDR3 bases: TGTGCCAGCAGCCTAAGACAGGGGACTGAAGCTTTCTTT.